The T cell receptor beta chain under discussion was sequenced for a study of cytomegalovirus exposure and HLA in healthy donors. Study-wide results and caveats: Rarity marked most TCR sequences, yet some public TCRs occurred in many donors. Exclusion applied to some V segments, including TRBV6-2 and TRBV6-3, as they were indistinguishable.

Vbeta (60) and Jbeta (13) primers were used in the PCR. Some clones are missing from TCRdb's copy, which holds only in-frame ones; the method was immunoSEQ multiplex PCR. This repertoire includes about 67,000 clones. Donors likely had unrecorded immune exposures despite being nominally healthy when sampled. V gave up 0 bases and J gave up 3 bases, with 4 bases separating them. The CDR3 contains 12 residues. CDR1 SGDLS and CDR2 YYNGEE come from the germline V gene. Comment on this clone: Its antigen is as yet unknown.

The rearrangement links TRBV9 to TRBJ2-7; no firm D call. The sequenced sample was PBMCs. The receptor was isolated from a boy between 10 and 17 years old in good health and CMV-seronegative. CDR3 nucleotide sequence: TGTGCCAGCAGCGTAGCAGGCTACGAGCAGTACTTC. Residues: CASSVAGYEQYF. The whole variable domain, remainder taken from reference TRBV9 and TRBJ2-7, is DSGVTQTPKHLITATGQRVTLRCSPRSGDLSVYWYQQSLDQGLQFLIQYYNGEERAKGNILERFSAQQFPDLHSELNLSSLELGDSALYFCASSVAGYEQYFGPGTRLTVT.